Sequencing of this T cell receptor beta chain was carried out in a study of tumor-infiltrating lymphocytes in primary liver carcinoma. The trim removed 5 bases at V and 3 bases at J, leaving 6 bases unmatched. The CDR3 is made up of 15 amino acids. Germline CDR1 and CDR2: MDHEN and SYDVKM. Co-extracting RNA and DNA was done with 20-30 mg of unsorted bulk tissue as input. From roughly 0.55 ug of total RNA, TCR beta-specific cDNA was reverse-transcribed using a constant-region primer. Three nested multiplex PCR rounds of slightly modified ARM-PCR generated TCR beta libraries. The first two PCR rounds used TRBV1-TRBV30 primers with a Cbeta primer, about 9 cycles each. In TCRdb, the multiplex PCR reads were re-called with MiXCR into one record per CDR3 protein. Found here are 90,000 to 150,000 distinct CDR3 sequences, about two thirds of them singletons; the top ten hold more than 7%.

V usage is TRBV28 and J usage is TRBJ2-5; TRBD1 aligns across 10 bases. This receptor was identified in a woman aged 55-69 years with primary liver carcinoma and hepatitis B virus infection. The sample comprised tumor-adjacent normal liver tissue. The CDR3, as DNA: TGTGCCAGCAGTCCCAGGGACAGGGGAAAAGAGACCCAGTACTTC. It translates to CASSPRDRGKETQYF.